This T cell receptor (gamma chain) originates from a study of gamma-delta chains in newborns, infants, children. Overall study context: Polyclonal expansion of innate γδ T cells after birth follows microbial exposure.

TCRdb made new clone calls on the reads using CATT. The sample holds roughly 1,600 gamma-chain clones, roughly 12% seen once. Germline V CDR1 and CDR2: GITISATS, ISYDGTV (reference sequence). CDR3 length equals 17 residues. With respect to this clone: One junction end does not reproduce the germline sequence, and a read error may be involved. In the same sample, other DNA sequences code for this CDR3.

The chain uses TRGV9 and TRGJP. Input material: blood. The sequence was collected from a child who was a newborn, infant or young child, either healthy, febrile or measles-vaccinated (not recorded which). The DNA for the CDR3 is TGTGCCTTGTGGGAGGTGCGATGGGAGTTGGGCAAAAAAATCAAGGTGTTT. Translating it yields CALWEVRWELGKKIKVF.